The source of this TCR beta chain is a study of T-cell memory formation after mild COVID-19. The 5'RACE method, run with constant-segment primers, produced TCR alpha and TCR beta cDNA libraries (carrying sample barcodes and UMIs). TCRdb used MiXCR to reprocess the 5' RACE reads, holding one entry per CDR3 protein. The table records a few hundred thousand distinct CDR3 sequences, approximately 15% of them present only once. This CDR3 is built from 15 residues. J was trimmed by 0 bases and V by 7 bases; bases with no gene match: 8. CDR1 is MNHGY, CDR2 SAAAGT, per germline. This TCR came from a man aged 18 to 30 who had mild COVID-19 (a few samples of this study predate the infection). Cell type and time point are not known. The chain links TRBV6-8 to TRBJ2-7; 8 bases align to TRBD1. The specimen sequenced was PBMCs or a T cell subset sorted from them (not recorded which). CDR3 region: CASTRTGTASYEQYF. For the CDR3, the DNA is TGTGCCAGCACCCGGACAGGGACAGCCTCCTACGAGCAGTACTTC.